These 2 T cell receptor beta chains were all obtained from the same sample, sequenced in a study of Graves' ophthalmopathy and Graves' hyperthyroidism. Beta-chain TCR CDR3 regions were amplified from RNA transcripts. The workflow started with a first-round RT-PCR run with HTBI primers and then moved on to a second-round multiplex PCR. Each CDR3 protein gets one entry after TCRdb re-called the multiplex PCR reads with MiXCR. This table has 500,000 to 600,000 distinct CDR3 sequences, approximately 35% appearing once. The specimen sequenced was peripheral blood or thyroid tissue (not recorded which). Receptor source: an adult man with Graves' hyperthyroidism.

As for this clonotype: With a much larger clone just one base away, this may be a read error. CDR3 protein: CASRRGRQGLNTKAFF. The CDR3 nucleotides are TGTGCCAGCAGGCGGGGCCGACAGGGCTTGAACACTAAAGCTTTCTTT. The chain carries TRBV12-3 or TRBV12-4 and TRBJ1-1; 7 positions match TRBD1. The CDR3 spans 16 residues.

J is TRBJ1-5 and V is TRBV19, with D perhaps matching TRBD1 (6 bases). Germline CDR1 reads LNHDA; CDR2 reads SQIVND (reference sequence). The V and J ends lost 4 bases and 1 base respectively, with 11 bases between them. The CDR3 has 15 residues. DNA for the CDR3: TGTGCCAGTAGTACGACAAGGGGGAGCAATCAGCCCCAGCATTTT. This sequence encodes CASSTTRGSNQPQHF.